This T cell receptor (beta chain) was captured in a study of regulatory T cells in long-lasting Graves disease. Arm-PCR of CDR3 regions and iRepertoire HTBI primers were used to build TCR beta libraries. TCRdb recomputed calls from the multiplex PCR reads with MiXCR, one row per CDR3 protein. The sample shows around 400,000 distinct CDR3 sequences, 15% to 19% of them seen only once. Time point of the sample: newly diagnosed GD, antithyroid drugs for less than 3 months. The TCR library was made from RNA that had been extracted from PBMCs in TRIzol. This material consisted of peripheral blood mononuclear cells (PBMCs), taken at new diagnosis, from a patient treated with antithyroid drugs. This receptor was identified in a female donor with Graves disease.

CDR3 sequence reads: CATSRDRPAPGELFF. DNA for the CDR3: TGTGCCACCAGCAGAGATAGGCCTGCCCCCGGGGAGCTGTTTTTT. The chain has TRBV15 and TRBJ2-2, with no clear D. Trimming removed 0 bases at V and 6 bases at J, with 11 bases between. The germline CDR1 and CDR2 sequences are LNHNV and YYDKDF (reference sequence). The CDR3 totals 15 residues.